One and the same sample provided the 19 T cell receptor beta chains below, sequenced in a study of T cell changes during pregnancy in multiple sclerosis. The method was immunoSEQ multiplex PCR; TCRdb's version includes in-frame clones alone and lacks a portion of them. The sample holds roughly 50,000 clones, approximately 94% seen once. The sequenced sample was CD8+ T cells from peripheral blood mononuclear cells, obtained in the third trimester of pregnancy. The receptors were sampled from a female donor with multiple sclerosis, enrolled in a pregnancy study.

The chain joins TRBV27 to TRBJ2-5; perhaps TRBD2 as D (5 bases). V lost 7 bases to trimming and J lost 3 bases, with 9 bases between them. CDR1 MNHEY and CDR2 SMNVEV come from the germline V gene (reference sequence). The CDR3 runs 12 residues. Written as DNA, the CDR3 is TGTGCCAGCAACAAGAGGGAAGAGACCCAGTACTTC. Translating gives CASNKREETQYF.

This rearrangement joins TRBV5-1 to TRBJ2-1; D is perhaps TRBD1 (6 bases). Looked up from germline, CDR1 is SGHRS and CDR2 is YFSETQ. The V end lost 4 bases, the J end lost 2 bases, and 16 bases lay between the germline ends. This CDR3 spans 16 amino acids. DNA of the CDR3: TGCGCCAGCAGCCCCTATCGACAGGCTCCCTACAATGAGCAGTTCTTC. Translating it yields CASSPYRQAPYNEQFF.

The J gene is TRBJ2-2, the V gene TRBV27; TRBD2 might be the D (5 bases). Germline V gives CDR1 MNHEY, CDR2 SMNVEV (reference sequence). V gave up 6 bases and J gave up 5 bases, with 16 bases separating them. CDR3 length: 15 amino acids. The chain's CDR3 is CASRGLNSGTGELFF. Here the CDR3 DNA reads TGTGCCAGCAGAGGACTTAATTCGGGGACCGGGGAGCTGTTTTTT.

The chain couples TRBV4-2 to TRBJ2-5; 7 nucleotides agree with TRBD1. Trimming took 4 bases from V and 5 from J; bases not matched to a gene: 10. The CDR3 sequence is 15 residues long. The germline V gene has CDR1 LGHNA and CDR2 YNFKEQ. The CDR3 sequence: CASSLGFGTEETQYF. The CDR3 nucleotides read TGTGCCAGCAGCCTAGGATTTGGGACAGAGGAGACCCAGTACTTC.

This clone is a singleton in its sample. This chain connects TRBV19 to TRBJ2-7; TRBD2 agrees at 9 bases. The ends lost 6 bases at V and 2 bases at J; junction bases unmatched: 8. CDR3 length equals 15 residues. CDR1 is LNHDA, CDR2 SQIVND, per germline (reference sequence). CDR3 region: CASSPKREVTYEQYF. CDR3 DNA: TGTGCCAGTAGCCCGAAGCGGGAGGTTACCTACGAGCAGTACTTC.

The CDR3 nucleotides read TGTGCCAGCCGGAGGGTAGACAGTTCCTACGAGCAGTACTTC. Its translation is CASRRVDSSYEQYF. The chain employs TRBV27 and TRBJ2-7, with D maybe TRBD2 (6 bases). CDR1 and CDR2 from the germline V gene are MNHEY and SMNVEV (reference sequence). V shed 8 bases and J shed 1 base, with 15 bases lying between them. The CDR3 loop spans 14 amino acids.

The CDR3 bases are TGTGCCAGTAGTATCGCCGGGACAGAGAACACTGAAGCTTTCTTT. Translation: CASSIAGTENTEAFF. The chain has TRBV19 and TRBJ1-1, with 7 bases fitting TRBD1. V gave up 3 bases and J gave up 1 base; unmatched junction bases: 5. The CDR3 is made up of 15 amino acids. Per germline, CDR1 LNHDA and CDR2 SQIVND (reference sequence).

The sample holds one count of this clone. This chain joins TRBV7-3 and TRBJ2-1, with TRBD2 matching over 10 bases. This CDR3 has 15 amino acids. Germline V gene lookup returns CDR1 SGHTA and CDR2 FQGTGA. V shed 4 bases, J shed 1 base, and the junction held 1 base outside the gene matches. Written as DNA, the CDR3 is TGTGCCAGCAGCTGGACTAGCGGATCCTACAATGAGCAGTTCTTC. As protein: CASSWTSGSYNEQFF.

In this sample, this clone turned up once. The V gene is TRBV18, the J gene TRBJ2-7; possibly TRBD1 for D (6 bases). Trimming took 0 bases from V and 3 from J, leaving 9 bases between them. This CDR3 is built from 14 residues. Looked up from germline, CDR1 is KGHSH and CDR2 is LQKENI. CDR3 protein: CASSPPGAVYEQYF. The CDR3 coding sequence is TGTGCCAGCTCACCACCGGGGGCGGTCTACGAGCAGTACTTC.

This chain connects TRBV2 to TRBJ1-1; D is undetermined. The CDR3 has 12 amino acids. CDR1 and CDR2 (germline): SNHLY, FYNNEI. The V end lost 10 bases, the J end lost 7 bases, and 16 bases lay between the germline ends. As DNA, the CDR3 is TGTGCCACCTTCGGGGTTGCGTTTGAAGCTTTCTTT. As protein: CATFGVAFEAFF.

The CDR3 loop is CASSPGTGGYEQYF. The CDR3 region has the DNA TGTGCCAGCTCACCCGGGACAGGGGGCTACGAGCAGTACTTC. The gene calls are TRBV5-6 and TRBJ2-7, with TRBD1 identical over 11 bases. The CDR3 extends over 14 amino acids. The ends lost 7 bases at V and 3 bases at J; junction bases unmatched: 6. CDR1 is SGHDT and CDR2 is YYEEEE in the germline V gene.

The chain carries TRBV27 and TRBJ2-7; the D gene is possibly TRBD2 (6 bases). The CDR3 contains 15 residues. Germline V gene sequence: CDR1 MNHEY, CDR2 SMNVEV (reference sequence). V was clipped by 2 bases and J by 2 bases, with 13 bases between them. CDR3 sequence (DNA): TGTGCCAGCAGTTTAGGAGGAGCGGGCCCCTACGAGCAGTACTTC. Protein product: CASSLGGAGPYEQYF.

In DNA form, the CDR3 reads TGTGCCAGCAGCTTAGACTACCTAGCGGGTCTCCGTAGCACAGATACGCAGTATTTT. It encodes CASSLDYLAGLRSTDTQYF. The chain carries TRBV11-2 and TRBJ2-3; 8 bases are a match to TRBD2. The CDR3 spans 19 residues. CDR1 and CDR2 from the germline V gene are SGHAT and FQNNGV. V was pared by 0 bases and J by 0 bases, with 11 bases of the junction left unmatched. Using reference TRBV11-2 and TRBJ2-3 for the parts outside the CDR3, the full variable domain is EAGVAQSPRYKIIEKRQSVAFWCNPISGHATLYWYQQILGQGPKLLIQFQNNGVVDDSQLPKDRFSAERLKGVDSTLKIQPAKLEDSAVYLCASSLDYLAGLRSTDTQYFGPGTRLTVL.

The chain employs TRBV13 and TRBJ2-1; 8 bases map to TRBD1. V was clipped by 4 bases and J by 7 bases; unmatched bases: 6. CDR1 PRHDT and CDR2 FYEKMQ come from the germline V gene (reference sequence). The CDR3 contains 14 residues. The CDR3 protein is CASSSIRGHNEQFF. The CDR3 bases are TGTGCCAGCAGCTCGATCAGGGGGCATAATGAGCAGTTCTTC. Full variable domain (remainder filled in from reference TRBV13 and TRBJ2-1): AAGVIQSPRHLIKEKRETATLKCYPIPRHDTVYWYQQGPGQDPQFLISFYEKMQSDKGSIPDRFSAQQFSDYHSELNMSSLELGDSALYFCASSSIRGHNEQFFGPGTRLTVL.

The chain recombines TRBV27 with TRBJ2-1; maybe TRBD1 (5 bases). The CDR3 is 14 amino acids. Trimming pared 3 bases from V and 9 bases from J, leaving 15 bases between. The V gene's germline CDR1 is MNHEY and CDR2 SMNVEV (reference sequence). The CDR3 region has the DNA TGTGCCAGCAGTTTTTCCAGGGTAAGGACTGAGCAGTTCTTC. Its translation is CASSFSRVRTEQFF.

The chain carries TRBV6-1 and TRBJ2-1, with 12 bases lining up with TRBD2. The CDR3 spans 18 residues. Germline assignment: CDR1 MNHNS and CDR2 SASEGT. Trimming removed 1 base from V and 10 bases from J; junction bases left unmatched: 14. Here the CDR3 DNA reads TGTGCCAGCAGTGAAGAGCCACCTTGGGACCTAGCGGGGGGGGAGCAGTTCTTC. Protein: CASSEEPPWDLAGGEQFF.

CDR3: CASSSGQGTNTEAFF. CDR3 nucleotide sequence: TGTGCCAGCAGCTCGGGCCAGGGGACGAACACTGAAGCTTTCTTT. The gene calls are TRBV7-6 and TRBJ1-1; a possible D gene is TRBD1 (6 bases). Trimming left V 4 bases short and J 1 base short, with 13 bases between. Germline CDR1 is SGHVS and CDR2 is FNYEAQ. The CDR3 loop spans 15 amino acids.

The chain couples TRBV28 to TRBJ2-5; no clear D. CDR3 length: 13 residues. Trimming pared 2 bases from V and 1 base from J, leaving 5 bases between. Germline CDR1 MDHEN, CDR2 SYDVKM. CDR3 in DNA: TGTGCCAGCAGTTTAGGCAGCCAAGAGACCCAGTACTTC. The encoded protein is CASSLGSQETQYF.

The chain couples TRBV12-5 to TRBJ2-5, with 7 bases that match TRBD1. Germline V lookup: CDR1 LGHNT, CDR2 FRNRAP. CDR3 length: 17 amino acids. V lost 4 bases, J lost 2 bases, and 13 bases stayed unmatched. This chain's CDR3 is CASGSAPETGWQETQYF. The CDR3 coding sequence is TGTGCTAGTGGTTCGGCCCCCGAGACAGGGTGGCAAGAGACCCAGTACTTC. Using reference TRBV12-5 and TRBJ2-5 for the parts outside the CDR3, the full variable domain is DARVTQTPRHKVTEMGQEVTMRCQPILGHNTVFWYRQTMMQGLELLAYFRNRAPLDDSGMPKDRFSAEMPDATLATLKIQPSEPRDSAVYFCASGSAPETGWQETQYFGPGTRLLVL.